This TCR beta chain was captured by sequencing in a study of blood T cell repertoires in COVID-19. Study summary: Acute-phase and convalescent COVID-19 samples originated in the United States, Italy and Spain. T cells, B-cell-depleted T cells, or PBMCs provided the cDNA or gDNA that served as material.

With 7 bases clipped from V and 7 bases from J, the junction kept 6 bases outside the gene matches. The CDR3 length is 12 residues. The germline V gene encodes CDR1 SQVTM and CDR2 ANQGSEA. Categorization into cohorts depended on clinical history that participants reported. The method was immunoSEQ multiplex PCR; TCRdb's version includes in-frame clones alone and lacks a portion of them. The repertoire has 200,000 or so clones, roughly 89% of them found once; the top ten carry 2% to 2.5%. The TCR comes from a woman between 35 and 50 years old with acute COVID-19. The specimen was PBMCs or T cells enriched from blood (not recorded which). The rearrangement joins TRBV29-1 to TRBJ2-2; 7 bases agree with TRBD1. CDR3 residues: CSGTGVGGELFF. Written as DNA, the CDR3 is TGCAGCGGTACAGGGGTCGGCGGGGAGCTGTTTTTT.